Following are 15 T cell receptor beta chains from one sample sequenced in a study of blood T cell repertoires in COVID-19. Produced via immunoSEQ multiplex PCR; TCRdb's table is partial and in-frame only. The sample has about 100,000 clones, roughly nine tenths seen once. Material for sequencing was peripheral blood. These receptors were taken from a man aged 45-65 years with active COVID-19.

The gene calls are TRBV5-4 and TRBJ1-1, with D possibly TRBD1 on 5 matching bases. V was shortened by 5 bases and J by 0 bases, with 11 bases between the two germline ends. Germline CDR1 is SGHNT and CDR2 is YYREEE (reference sequence). The CDR3 runs 14 residues. The CDR3 is CASRTDSLNTEAFF. The CDR3 DNA reads as TGTGCCAGCAGGACAGACAGCCTGAACACTGAAGCTTTCTTT.

This chain links TRBV15 with TRBJ2-2, with 9 bases fitting TRBD2. The CDR3 totals 16 residues. Germline V CDR1 and CDR2: LNHNV, YYDKDF (reference sequence). The junction had 0 bases not matched to a gene; V was cut back by 1 base and J by 0 bases. CDR3 coding DNA: TGTGCCACCAGCAGAGGACTAGCGGCGAACACCGGGGAGCTGTTTTTT. It encodes CATSRGLAANTGELFF.

This chain links TRBV21-1 with TRBJ2-7; TRBD2 is the table's D call and was not checked against the DNA. TRBV21-1 counts as a pseudogene. This CDR3 comprises 11 residues. CDR3 in DNA: TGTGCCAGCAGCTTGGAGGGAGAGCAGTACGTC. As protein: CASSLEGEQYV.

The V call is TRBV2, the J call TRBJ1-2, with 7 bases matching TRBD1. V gave up 5 bases and J gave up 5 bases; unmatched junction bases: 8. CDR1 SNHLY and CDR2 FYNNEI come from the germline V gene. The CDR3 is 14 residues long. Here the CDR3 DNA reads TGTGCCAGCAGTCGCCGGGACAGCGTTTATGGCTACACCTTC. It codes for CASSRRDSVYGYTF.

The J gene is TRBJ2-7, the V gene TRBV5-1, with TRBD1 matching 10 bases. The CDR3 runs to 14 residues. The germline CDR1 and CDR2 sequences are SGHRS and YFSETQ. J lost 6 bases, V lost 4 bases, and 7 bases had no gene match. The CDR3 coding sequence is TGCGCCAGCAGCCAAGGACAGGGGGTCCTCGAGCAGTACTTC. Translating gives CASSQGQGVLEQYF. Complete variable domain (other parts from reference TRBV5-1 and TRBJ2-7): KAGVTQTPRYLIKTRGQQVTLSCSPISGHRSVSWYQQTPGQGLQFLFEYFSETQRNKGNFPGRFSGRQFSNSRSEMNVSTLELGDSALYLCASSQGQGVLEQYFGPGTRLTVT.

V gene TRBV7-2 combines with J gene TRBJ2-7; D possibly corresponds to TRBD2 (6 bases). The length of the CDR3 is 13 residues. The V gene's germline CDR1 is SGHTA and CDR2 FQGNSA. V lost 4 bases, J lost 2 bases, and 9 bases lay in between. The CDR3 is CASSSAGTYEQYF. CDR3 sequence (DNA): TGTGCCAGCAGCTCGGCGGGGACCTACGAGCAGTACTTC.

This clone has just one count. The chain employs TRBV20-1 and TRBJ2-5; 7 positions match TRBD2. The V segment lost 3 bases and the J segment 0 bases; nucleotides outside the gene matches: 7. Germline CDR1 DFQATT, CDR2 SNEGSKA (reference sequence). This CDR3 region has 15 residues. For the CDR3, the DNA is TGCAGTGCTAGTGGGAGGGGCGCGTACCAAGAGACCCAGTACTTC. Protein sequence: CSASGRGAYQETQYF.

This CDR3 is CASRAAGGLGYTF. Written as DNA, the CDR3 is TGTGCCAGCAGAGCGGCAGGGGGTCTCGGCTACACCTTC. The rearrangement links TRBV21-1 to TRBJ1-2; the table's D gene call, TRBD1, was not cross checked with the DNA. TRBV21-1 is an annotated pseudogene. The CDR3 sequence is 13 residues long.

The genes are TRBV24-1 and TRBJ1-1; no reliable D call. Trimming took 6 bases from V and 1 from J, leaving 5 bases between them. Germline CDR1 reads KGHDR; CDR2 reads SFDVKD. The CDR3 is 12 residues long. The CDR3 DNA is TGTGCCACCAGTCCGGGGAACACTGAAGCTTTCTTT. Translation: CATSPGNTEAFF.

This clone was found a few times. V and J are TRBV11-3 and TRBJ1-6, with no clear D. Trimming took off 2 bases at V and 5 bases at J, with 10 bases between the two ends. The CDR3 has 15 residues. From germline, CDR1 is SGHNT and CDR2 YENEEA. As DNA, the CDR3 is TGTGCCAGCAGCTTATCTAGAGTGAATAATTCACCCCTCCACTTT. It yields the protein CASSLSRVNNSPLHF.

The chain links TRBV3-1 (or the pseudogene TRBV3-2) to TRBJ2-7; 9 bases fit TRBD2. The junction had 3 bases not matched to a gene; V was cut back by 1 base and J by 2 bases. CDR1 and CDR2 (germline): LGHDT, YNNKEL (reference sequence). The CDR3 is 15 residues long. The DNA for the CDR3 is TGTGCCAGCAGCCAAGGCCCTAGCGGGGCCTACGAGCAGTACGTC. Translation: CASSQGPSGAYEQYV.

This chain links TRBV5-1 with TRBJ1-1, with 9 bases aligning to TRBD1. The CDR3 length is 14 residues. Germline V gene data show CDR1 as SGHRS and CDR2 as YFSETQ. Trimming took 2 bases from V and 7 from J; bases not matched to a gene: 6. The DNA of the CDR3 is TGCGCCAGCAGCTTTGACAGGGGGAATGTTGAAGCTTTCTTT. Its translation is CASSFDRGNVEAFF.

The V call is TRBV6-6, the J call TRBJ1-6, with D perhaps TRBD1 (6 bases). V was trimmed by 6 bases and J by 5 bases, leaving 8 bases between them. Germline CDR1 and CDR2: MNHNY and SVGAGI (reference sequence). The CDR3 length is 13 residues. The CDR3 nucleotides read TGTGCCAGCAGGGACAGACATAATTCACCCCTCCACTTT. It codes for CASRDRHNSPLHF.

This chain links TRBV6-1 with TRBJ1-2, with a tentative D call TRBD1 (5 bases). The germline CDR1 and CDR2 sequences are MNHNS and SASEGT. There are 15 residues in the CDR3. Trimming pared 0 bases from V and 4 bases from J, leaving 12 bases between. The CDR3 DNA is TGTGCCAGCAGTGAAGCGAAGGGGCTGCCCTATGGCTACACCTTC. This translates into CASSEAKGLPYGYTF.

This clone was recorded once. V gene TRBV3-1 (or the pseudogene TRBV3-2) combines with J gene TRBJ2-5; 8 nucleotides match TRBD2. The germline CDR1 and CDR2 sequences are LGHDT and YNNKEL (reference sequence). The CDR3 has 14 amino acids. V was pared by 2 bases and J by 7 bases, with 6 bases of the junction left unmatched. This CDR3 reads CASSQSGGPGTQYF. The CDR3 DNA is TGTGCCAGCAGCCAAAGCGGGGGCCCCGGGACCCAGTACTTC.